Listed below are T cell receptor beta chains from one sample, sequenced in a study of cytomegalovirus exposure and HLA in healthy donors. Clones were sequenced by immunoSEQ multiplex PCR, and TCRdb holds only the in-frame ones, with some missing. The sample yields approximately 100,000 clones, roughly 10% seen once. Sequencing was carried out using PBMCs. These receptors were obtained from a man in his forties or fifties in good health and CMV-seropositive. Both conserved end residues are part of each CDR3. The order of the fields is J gene, D gene, clone size, V gene, CDR3 protein, CDR3 DNA. The D gene is left open where the match is weak. Clone size is given for some rows only: seen once, a few or many times, or a class if the clone is expanded.

j_gene: TRBJ2-1; d_gene: -; abundance: few; v_gene: TRBV20-1; CDR3aa: CSASRYNEQFF; CDR3nt: TGCAGTGCTAGTCGTTACAATGAGCAGTTCTTC
j_gene: TRBJ1-1; d_gene: TRBD1; abundance: -; v_gene: TRBV28; CDR3aa: CASSLAVGTVHGAFF; CDR3nt: TGTGCCAGCAGTTTGGCCGTCGGGACAGTACATGGAGCTTTCTTT
j_gene: TRBJ2-7; d_gene: -; abundance: few; v_gene: TRBV30; CDR3aa: CAWSVGEFYEQYF; CDR3nt: TGTGCCTGGAGTGTAGGGGAATTCTACGAGCAGTACTTC
j_gene: TRBJ2-1; d_gene: -; abundance: few; v_gene: TRBV19; CDR3aa: CASRERTGGEQFF; CDR3nt: TGTGCCAGTAGAGAACGAACCGGGGGTGAGCAGTTCTTC
j_gene: TRBJ1-5; d_gene: TRBD1; abundance: few; v_gene: TRBV2; CDR3aa: CASSADRTGAGQPQHF; CDR3nt: TGTGCCAGCAGTGCAGACCGAACAGGGGCGGGTCAGCCCCAGCATTTT
j_gene: TRBJ2-3; d_gene: TRBD2; abundance: -; v_gene: TRBV5-6; CDR3aa: CASSLRGGRRADTQYF; CDR3nt: TGTGCCAGCAGCTTGCGCGGCGGGAGGAGGGCAGATACGCAGTATTTT
j_gene: TRBJ2-4; d_gene: TRBD2; abundance: -; v_gene: TRBV5-8; CDR3aa: CASSFGGIAKNIQYF; CDR3nt: TGTGCCAGCAGCTTCGGGGGGATTGCCAAAAACATTCAGTACTTC
j_gene: TRBJ2-7; d_gene: -; abundance: -; v_gene: TRBV10-1; CDR3aa: CASSPSGEQYF; CDR3nt: TGCGCCAGCAGTCCGTCGGGCGAGCAGTACTTC
j_gene: TRBJ2-5; d_gene: -; abundance: -; v_gene: TRBV15; CDR3aa: CATRALGPRVSGTGVLETQYF; CDR3nt: TGTGCCACCAGGGCCCTGGGCCCGAGGGTGAGCGGGACAGGTGTTTTGGAGACCCAGTACTTC
j_gene: TRBJ2-7; d_gene: TRBD1; abundance: few; v_gene: TRBV4-3; CDR3aa: CASSTHRDSLSYEQYF; CDR3nt: TGCGCCAGCAGCACCCACCGGGACAGCCTCTCCTACGAGCAGTACTTC
j_gene: TRBJ1-2; d_gene: -; abundance: -; v_gene: TRBV29-1; CDR3aa: CSVATAGYTF; CDR3nt: TGCAGCGTTGCTACAGCTGGCTACACCTTC
j_gene: TRBJ1-6; d_gene: TRBD1; abundance: -; v_gene: TRBV6-1; CDR3aa: CASSDRVNSPLHF; CDR3nt: TGTGCCAGCTCAGACAGGGTTAATTCACCCCTCCACTTT
j_gene: TRBJ1-5; d_gene: TRBD1; abundance: -; v_gene: TRBV15; CDR3aa: CATSRDRGTRDRTNQPQHF; CDR3nt: TGTGCCACCAGCAGAGATAGGGGAACCCGGGACAGGACTAATCAGCCCCAGCATTTT
j_gene: TRBJ2-5; d_gene: TRBD2; abundance: few; v_gene: TRBV28; CDR3aa: CASSLLIAGGGVETQYF; CDR3nt: TGTGCCAGCAGTTTATTGATAGCGGGAGGAGGTGTAGAGACCCAGTACTTC
j_gene: TRBJ2-1; d_gene: TRBD2; abundance: -; v_gene: TRBV5-1; CDR3aa: CASSPTSGSWDEQFF; CDR3nt: TGCGCCAGCAGTCCCACTAGCGGGAGTTGGGATGAGCAGTTCTTC
j_gene: TRBJ1-2; d_gene: -; abundance: -; v_gene: TRBV7-9; CDR3aa: CASSLTRLGQFVPYGYTF; CDR3nt: TGTGCCAGCAGCTTAACCCGACTGGGTCAATTCGTGCCCTATGGCTACACCTTC
j_gene: TRBJ1-6; d_gene: -; abundance: -; v_gene: TRBV28; CDR3aa: CASSSGQSSYNSPLHF; CDR3nt: TGTGCCAGCAGTTCCGGACAGAGCTCCTATAATTCACCCCTCCACTTT
j_gene: TRBJ1-2; d_gene: TRBD1; abundance: -; v_gene: TRBV25-1; CDR3aa: CASSDTRQGYRGYTF; CDR3nt: TGTGCCAGCAGTGATACTCGACAGGGCTATAGAGGCTACACCTTC
j_gene: TRBJ1-1; d_gene: -; abundance: -; v_gene: TRBV5-1; CDR3aa: CASSLAGVYTEAFF; CDR3nt: TGCGCCAGCAGCTTGGCAGGGGTCTACACTGAAGCTTTCTTT
j_gene: TRBJ2-7; d_gene: -; abundance: -; v_gene: TRBV5-1; CDR3aa: CASSLPSLGSYEQYF; CDR3nt: TGCGCCAGCAGCTTACCTAGTTTAGGATCCTACGAGCAGTACTTC
j_gene: TRBJ1-2; d_gene: TRBD1; abundance: -; v_gene: TRBV7-8; CDR3aa: CASSTLGQGYGYTF; CDR3nt: TGTGCCAGCAGCACGCTCGGACAGGGCTATGGCTACACCTTC
j_gene: TRBJ2-1; d_gene: -; abundance: -; v_gene: TRBV5-6; CDR3aa: CASSLGSSSYNEQFF; CDR3nt: TGTGCCAGCAGCTTGGGTTCTAGCTCCTACAATGAGCAGTTCTTC
j_gene: TRBJ1-1; d_gene: -; abundance: -; v_gene: TRBV2; CDR3aa: CASRADRNTEAFF; CDR3nt: TGTGCCAGCAGGGCTGACAGGAACACTGAAGCTTTCTTT
j_gene: TRBJ1-1; d_gene: -; abundance: few; v_gene: TRBV30; CDR3aa: CAWSAGWFGAFF; CDR3nt: TGTGCCTGGAGTGCAGGGTGGTTCGGAGCTTTCTTT
j_gene: TRBJ2-7; d_gene: -; abundance: -; v_gene: TRBV4-1; CDR3aa: CASSPSTLSSSWQYF; CDR3nt: TGCGCCAGCAGCCCCAGCACCTTGTCTAGCTCATGGCAGTACTTC
j_gene: TRBJ1-1; d_gene: TRBD1; abundance: few; v_gene: TRBV27; CDR3aa: CASSFGTGYTEAFF; CDR3nt: TGTGCCAGCAGTTTCGGGACAGGCTACACTGAAGCTTTCTTT
j_gene: TRBJ1-4; d_gene: -; abundance: few; v_gene: TRBV29-1; CDR3aa: CSVGTTNEKLFF; CDR3nt: TGCAGCGTTGGTACAACTAATGAAAAACTGTTTTTT
j_gene: TRBJ2-7; d_gene: -; abundance: few; v_gene: TRBV5-1; CDR3aa: CASSSHRALYEQYF; CDR3nt: TGCGCCAGCAGCTCCCACAGGGCCCTTTACGAGCAGTACTTC
j_gene: TRBJ2-2; d_gene: TRBD1; abundance: few; v_gene: TRBV7-2; CDR3aa: CASSLGTVMPGELFF; CDR3nt: TGTGCCAGCAGCCTTGGGACAGTAATGCCCGGGGAGCTGTTTTTT
j_gene: TRBJ2-1; d_gene: TRBD2; abundance: -; v_gene: TRBV7-9; CDR3aa: CASTKASGSLDEQFF; CDR3nt: TGTGCCAGCACCAAGGCTAGCGGGAGCCTTGATGAGCAGTTCTTC
j_gene: TRBJ1-1; d_gene: -; abundance: few; v_gene: TRBV16; CDR3aa: CASSQRNTEAFF; CDR3nt: TGTGCCAGCAGCCAACGGAACACTGAAGCTTTCTTT
j_gene: TRBJ1-1; d_gene: TRBD1; abundance: -; v_gene: TRBV7-3; CDR3aa: CASSTTGGGTEAFF; CDR3nt: TGTGCCAGCAGCACAACAGGGGGAGGCACTGAAGCTTTCTTT
j_gene: TRBJ2-7; d_gene: TRBD2; abundance: medium-sized; v_gene: TRBV7-9; CDR3aa: CASSLGTRDEQYF; CDR3nt: TGTGCCAGCAGCCTCGGGACTAGGGACGAGCAGTACTTC